The clone carrying this TCR beta chain has a single count. Its matching antigen is unknown. Other DNA sequences in this specimen translate into the identical CDR3. Running of the assay took place at deep level. Sequencing used immunoSEQ multiplex PCR; TCRdb keeps in-frame clones, though not all of them. The sample contains roughly 2,300,000 clones, approximately 90% of which appear only once. The data belong to a study of shared clonotypes between healthy human individuals. Whole-study context: Three plates each covered CD4 naive and memory; CD8 naive two, CD8 memory one. Study findings and constraints: Generation probability values for non-shared clonotypes were lower than those for clonotypes shared by all four donors.

Germline CDR1 is SGHTA and CDR2 is FQGTGA. This CDR3 contains 14 residues. Trimming took off 0 bases at V and 1 base at J, with 4 bases between the two ends. CD4+ cells were split into CD45RA+ naive and CD45RA-negative memory subsets. The material sequenced was naive CD4+ T cells from PBMCs. Regarding subset: CD45RA+ positively selected. The sequence came from a man aged 18-30 years in good health. Some clones in this sample may be carry-over from other donors' samples. The V and J genes are TRBV7-3 and TRBJ2-1; no clear D. The CDR3: CASSLTGSYNEQFF. DNA for the CDR3: TGTGCCAGCAGCTTAACTGGGTCCTACAATGAGCAGTTCTTC.